These T cell receptor beta chains were read from a single sample in a study of blood T cell repertoires in COVID-19. Using immunoSEQ multiplex PCR, the repertoire was profiled, and TCRdb retains in-frame clones only, with some absent. Altogether about 90,000 clones are present, over 80% being singletons, with the ten largest covering approximately 34%. The sequencing input was peripheral blood. The receptors stem from an elderly woman with active or convalescent COVID-19. The CDR3 runs from the conserved cysteine through the conserved F or W. A D gene is named only where the DNA matches it firmly. Clone size is given for some rows only: seen once, a few or many times, or a class if the clone is expanded.

size	V	D	J	CDR3	DNA
NA	TRBV7-2	TRBD1	TRBJ1-3	CASSFWTGASGNTIYF	TGTGCCAGCAGCTTCTGGACAGGGGCCTCTGGAAACACCATATATTTT
NA	TRBV28	NA	TRBJ1-3	CASSLSLGGPSGNTIYF	TGTGCCAGCAGTTTAAGTCTAGGGGGTCCCTCTGGAAACACCATATATTTT
NA	TRBV5-8	NA	TRBJ1-6	CASSYLGGTLNSPLHF	TGTGCCAGCAGCTACCTGGGGGGGACACTTAATTCACCCCTCCACTTT
NA	TRBV7-3	NA	TRBJ2-1	CASSPLPRGLGRVIYNEQFF	TGTGCCAGCAGCCCCCTTCCCCGTGGGTTAGGCAGGGTCATTTACAATGAGCAGTTCTTC
NA	TRBV7-8	NA	TRBJ2-7	CASSPKPGLSLYEQYF	TGTGCCAGCAGCCCTAAACCGGGACTTTCCCTATACGAGCAGTACTTC
few	TRBV5-1	NA	TRBJ2-7	CASSFQGSTYEQYF	TGCGCCAGCAGCTTCCAGGGTTCCACCTACGAGCAGTACTTC
few	TRBV28	NA	TRBJ1-5	CASSNIAQPQHF	TGTGCCAGCAGTAACATTGCACAGCCCCAGCATTTT
NA	TRBV5-1	TRBD1	TRBJ1-4	CASSQTGVANEKLFF	TGCGCCAGCAGCCAGACAGGGGTGGCTAATGAAAAACTGTTTTTT
NA	TRBV28	NA	TRBJ1-2	CASSSYMGAYGYTF	TGTGCCAGCAGTTCCTACATGGGCGCGTATGGCTACACCTTC
NA	TRBV30	NA	TRBJ1-6	CAWSGGGFNSPLHF	TGTGCCTGGAGTGGCGGGGGTTTTAATTCACCCCTCCACTTT
NA	TRBV5-1	NA	TRBJ1-1	CASSLRFGGSTEAFF	TGCGCCAGCAGCTTGAGGTTCGGGGGTAGCACTGAAGCTTTCTTT
few	TRBV7-9	TRBD1	TRBJ2-1	CASSFGQGLSYNEQFF	TGTGCCAGCAGCTTTGGACAGGGGCTCTCCTACAATGAGCAGTTCTTC
few	TRBV2	NA	TRBJ1-5	CASSVWGQGGQPQHF	TGTGCCAGCAGTGTGTGGGGCCAGGGTGGGCAGCCCCAGCATTTT
NA	TRBV7-9	NA	TRBJ2-3	CASSFPRTSTDTQYF	TGTGCCAGCAGCTTTCCTCGTACTAGCACAGATACGCAGTATTTT
NA	TRBV3-1/TRBV3-2	NA	TRBJ2-7	CASSQELAPYEQYF	TGTGCCAGCAGCCAAGAGCTAGCCCCCTACGAGCAGTACTTC
NA	TRBV5-6	TRBD2	TRBJ2-3	CASSLGGGTDTQYF	TGTGCCAGCAGCCTCGGGGGGGGCACAGATACGCAGTATTTT
NA	TRBV11-2	NA	TRBJ1-1	CASSLRVAEAFF	TGTGCCAGCAGCTTGAGGGTCGCTGAAGCTTTCTTT
NA	TRBV7-2	TRBD2	TRBJ2-5	CASSQRGGGQETQYF	TGTGCCAGCAGCCAGCGGGGCGGGGGGCAAGAGACCCAGTACTTC
NA	TRBV28	TRBD2	TRBJ2-3	CASSLAGVRDTQYF	TGTGCCAGCAGTTTAGCGGGGGTTCGGGATACGCAGTATTTT
NA	TRBV5-1	TRBD2	TRBJ2-1	CASSLESGVYNEQFF	TGCGCCAGCAGCTTGGAAAGCGGGGTCTACAATGAGCAGTTCTTC
NA	TRBV7-9	NA	TRBJ1-1	CASSSLGNTEAFF	TGTGCCAGCAGCTCCTTGGGCAACACTGAAGCTTTCTTT
NA	TRBV29-1	NA	TRBJ1-3	CSAGQRSGNTIYF	TGCAGCGCAGGACAGCGCTCTGGAAACACCATATATTTT
NA	TRBV19	TRBD1	TRBJ1-4	CASSILPGQLNEKLFF	TGTGCCAGTAGTATTCTACCGGGACAGCTTAATGAAAAACTGTTTTTT
NA	TRBV2	TRBD2	TRBJ2-1	CASTDLWRGGSNEQFF	TGTGCCAGCACTGACCTTTGGCGGGGGGGGAGCAATGAGCAGTTCTTC
NA	TRBV6-5	NA	TRBJ2-3	CASRDYPNTDTQYF	TGTGCCAGCAGGGACTATCCAAACACAGATACGCAGTATTTT
NA	TRBV18	NA	TRBJ1-4	CASSRWANREELFF	TGTGCCAGCTCACGTTGGGCCAACCGGGAGGAACTGTTTTTT
few	TRBV9	NA	TRBJ1-4	CASSAGGGVSNEKLFF	TGTGCCAGCAGCGCCGGTGGGGGCGTTTCTAATGAAAAACTGTTTTTT
NA	TRBV30	NA	TRBJ1-6	CAWSVLGRNSPLHF	TGTGCCTGGAGTGTACTCGGGAGGAATTCACCCCTCCACTTT
NA	TRBV4-3	TRBD1	TRBJ1-1	CASSQDAETGQAFF	TGCGCCAGCAGCCAAGATGCGGAGACAGGGCAGGCTTTCTTT
NA	TRBV19	TRBD1	TRBJ1-1	CASSIGQGHTEAFF	TGTGCCAGTAGTATCGGACAGGGGCACACTGAAGCTTTCTTT
NA	TRBV29-1	NA	TRBJ2-5	CSVAAGGTQYF	TGCAGCGTTGCCGCCGGGGGGACCCAGTACTTC
NA	TRBV4-1	NA	TRBJ1-4	CASSQDRARLELFF	TGCGCCAGCAGCCAAGACAGGGCCCGATTGGAACTGTTTTTT
NA	TRBV28	NA	TRBJ1-6	CATLRVDSPLHF	TGTGCCACCCTGCGAGTTGATTCACCCCTCCACTTT
NA	TRBV10-3	TRBD1	TRBJ2-7	CAISDRDRVGSYEQYF	TGTGCCATCAGTGACCGGGACAGGGTTGGGTCCTACGAGCAGTACTTC
NA	TRBV5-1	TRBD2	TRBJ2-5	CASSPGLAGLEETQYF	TGCGCCAGCAGCCCGGGACTAGCGGGACTCGAGGAGACCCAGTACTTC
NA	TRBV6-5	TRBD2	TRBJ2-3	CASSLVAGGEDTQYF	TGTGCCAGCAGCCTCGTAGCGGGGGGGGAAGATACGCAGTATTTT
NA	TRBV19	NA	TRBJ2-3	CASSIDLRQGGDTQYF	TGTGCCAGTAGTATAGATCTTAGGCAGGGCGGCGATACGCAGTATTTT
NA	TRBV6-1	NA	TRBJ2-7	CASSEIFAYEQYF	TGTGCCAGCAGTGAAATCTTTGCCTACGAGCAGTACTTC
NA	TRBV14	NA	TRBJ2-3	CASSQALLGDTQYF	TGTGCCAGCAGCCAAGCCCTACTTGGAGATACGCAGTATTTT
NA	TRBV12-5	NA	TRBJ2-7	CASGLALSSGTAGEQYF	TGTGCTAGTGGTTTGGCTTTATCGTCAGGGACGGCGGGAGAGCAGTACTTC
NA	TRBV28	TRBD2	TRBJ2-1	CASSLLAGVSNEQFF	TGTGCCAGCAGTCTCCTAGCGGGAGTAAGCAATGAGCAGTTCTTC
once	TRBV2	NA	TRBJ2-1	CASIFSRRLGEQFF	TGTGCCAGCATATTCAGCAGACGCCTCGGGGAGCAGTTCTTC
NA	TRBV10-3	TRBD1	TRBJ1-2	CAISAPGQGANGYTF	TGTGCCATCAGTGCCCCGGGACAGGGGGCCAATGGCTACACCTTC
NA	TRBV29-1	NA	TRBJ2-7	CSVEQSYEQYF	TGCAGCGTTGAACAGTCCTACGAGCAGTACTTC
NA	TRBV10-3	NA	TRBJ1-1	CAISEGGYDNLAFF	TGTGCCATCAGTGAGGGAGGGTATGATAATCTAGCTTTCTTT
few	TRBV5-1	TRBD2	TRBJ2-7	CASSLAGTSGPVGQYF	TGCGCCAGCAGCTTGGCCGGGACTAGCGGGCCTGTTGGGCAGTACTTC
NA	TRBV28	NA	TRBJ2-5	CASSSGLIGQSLKATQYF	TGTGCCAGCAGTTCCGGTTTAATCGGACAGAGCCTTAAAGCGACCCAGTACTTC
NA	TRBV6-2/TRBV6-3	NA	TRBJ1-1	CASSFEPHGAEAFF	TGTGCCAGCAGTTTTGAGCCACACGGGGCTGAAGCTTTCTTT
NA	TRBV7-9	NA	TRBJ2-5	CASSLATGAPETQYF	TGTGCCAGCAGCTTAGCAACGGGAGCCCCAGAGACCCAGTACTTC
NA	TRBV20-1	TRBD2	TRBJ2-2	CSASRLAGEGGELFF	TGCAGTGCTAGTCGGCTAGCGGGAGAGGGGGGGGAGCTGTTTTTT
NA	TRBV5-1	TRBD1	TRBJ1-5	CASSLASGTGNQPQHF	TGCGCCAGCAGCTTGGCCTCCGGGACAGGCAATCAGCCCCAGCATTTT
once	TRBV7-9	NA	TRBJ2-2	CASSLPSGTGELFF	TGTGCCAGCAGCCTACCGAGCGGCACCGGGGAGCTGTTTTTT